The 5 T cell receptor beta chains below were found in one sample sequenced in a study of blood T cell repertoires in COVID-19. The method was immunoSEQ multiplex PCR; TCRdb's version includes in-frame clones alone and lacks a portion of them. The sample has some 250,000 clones, more than 85% seen once. The sequencing input was PBMCs or T cells enriched from blood (not recorded which). The receptor set was obtained from a man aged 35 to 55 who had recovered from COVID-19.

The chain recombines TRBV11-2 with TRBJ2-5; D possibly corresponds to TRBD2 (6 bases). Germline V gene sequence: CDR1 SGHAT, CDR2 FQNNGV. The CDR3 runs 17 residues. Trimming pared 4 bases from V and 2 bases from J, leaving 20 bases between. CDR3 DNA sequence: TGTGCCAGCAGCTCGTCCGGGACTTTGACTCTTCAAGAGACCCAGTACTTC. Residues: CASSSSGTLTLQETQYF.

The rearrangement joins TRBV20-1 to TRBJ1-1; possible D gene TRBD1, 5 bases. V was clipped by 0 bases and J by 6 bases, with 5 bases between them. Germline V gene data show CDR1 as DFQATT and CDR2 as SNEGSKA (reference sequence). The CDR3 length is 11 residues. The CDR3 protein is CSAREGPEAFF. CDR3 DNA sequence: TGCAGTGCTAGAGAGGGGCCTGAAGCTTTCTTT.

DNA of the CDR3: TGTGCCAGCAGTTACTCGAATCGGGGGAGCACAGATACGCAGTATTTT. This gives the protein CASSYSNRGSTDTQYF. V and J are TRBV6-5 and TRBJ2-3; D possibly corresponds to TRBD2 (6 bases). V dropped 0 bases and J dropped 0 bases, with 10 bases sitting between them. This CDR3 spans 16 amino acids. Germline lookup yields CDR1 MNHEY and CDR2 SVGAGI.

This sequence joins TRBV11-1 and TRBJ2-1; 8 bases are a match to TRBD1. Germline CDR1 reads SGHAT; CDR2 reads FQDESV (reference sequence). The CDR3 length is 14 residues. V was clipped by 3 bases and J by 10 bases; unmatched bases: 8. CDR3 bases: TGTGCCAGCAGCTTCCGGACAGGGTTAACCGAGCAGTTCTTC. Amino acids: CASSFRTGLTEQFF. Supplemented by reference TRBV11-1 and TRBJ2-1, the full variable domain reads EAEVAQSPRYKITEKSQAVAFWCDPISGHATLYWYRQILGQGPELLVQFQDESVVDDSQLPKDRFSAERLKGVDSTLKIQPAELGDSAMYLCASSFRTGLTEQFFGPGTRLTVL.

The CDR3 reads CASTPLAHILTQYF. CDR3 DNA sequence: TGTGCCAGCACACCCCTAGCGCACATCTTGACCCAGTACTTC. This chain uses TRBV6-5 with TRBJ2-5; D possibly corresponds to TRBD2 (6 bases). CDR3 length: 14 residues. V was trimmed by 7 bases and J by 7 bases, leaving 19 bases between them. Germline V gene sequence: CDR1 MNHEY, CDR2 SVGAGI.